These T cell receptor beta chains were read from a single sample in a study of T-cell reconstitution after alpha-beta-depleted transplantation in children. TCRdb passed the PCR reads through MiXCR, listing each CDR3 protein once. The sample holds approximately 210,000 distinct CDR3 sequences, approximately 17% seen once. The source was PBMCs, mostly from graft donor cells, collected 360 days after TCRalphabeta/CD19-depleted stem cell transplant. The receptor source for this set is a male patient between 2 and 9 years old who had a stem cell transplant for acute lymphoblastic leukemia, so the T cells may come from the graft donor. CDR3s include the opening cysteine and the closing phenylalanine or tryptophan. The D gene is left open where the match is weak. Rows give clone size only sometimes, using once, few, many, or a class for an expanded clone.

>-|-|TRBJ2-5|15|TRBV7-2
CASSARVGFQETQYF
TGTGCCAGCAGCGCAAGGGTTGGTTTTCAAGAGACCCAGTACTTC
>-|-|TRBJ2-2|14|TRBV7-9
CASSLAGSTGELFF
TGTGCCAGCAGCTTAGCAGGGTCCACCGGGGAGCTGTTTTTT
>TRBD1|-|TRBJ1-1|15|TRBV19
CASSLPGQSYTEAFF
TGTGCCAGTAGTCTACCGGGACAGAGCTACACTGAAGCTTTCTTT
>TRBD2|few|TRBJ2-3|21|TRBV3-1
CASRRAEGLAGAQGSTDTQYF
TGTGCCAGCAGGCGGGCAGAGGGACTAGCGGGGGCACAGGGAAGCACAGATACGCAGTATTTT
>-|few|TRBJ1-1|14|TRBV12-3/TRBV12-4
CASTQRGPYTEAFF
TGTGCCAGCACCCAACGGGGGCCGTACACTGAAGCTTTCTTT
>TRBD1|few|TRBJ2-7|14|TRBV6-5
CASSYRGQGYEQYF
TGTGCCAGCAGTTACCGTGGACAGGGCTACGAGCAGTACTTC
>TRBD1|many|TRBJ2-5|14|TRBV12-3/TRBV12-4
CASSQGQGAETQYF
TGTGCCAGCAGTCAAGGACAGGGGGCAGAGACCCAGTACTTC
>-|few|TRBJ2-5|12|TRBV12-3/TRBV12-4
CASSLVPRTQYF
TGTGCCAGCAGTTTAGTCCCGAGGACCCAGTACTTC
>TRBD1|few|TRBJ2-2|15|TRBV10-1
CASTTDRENTGELFF
TGCGCCAGCACTACGGACAGGGAGAACACCGGGGAGCTGTTTTTT
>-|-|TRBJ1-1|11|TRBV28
CATGGFTEAFF
TGTGCCACGGGTGGGTTCACTGAAGCTTTCTTT
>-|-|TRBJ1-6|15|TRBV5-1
CASSLEQMRNSPLHF
TGCGCCAGCAGCTTGGAACAGATGCGGAATTCACCCCTCCACTTT
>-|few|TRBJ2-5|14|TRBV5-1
CASSLGGLRETQYF
TGCGCCAGCAGCTTGGGGGGACTTAGGGAGACCCAGTACTTC
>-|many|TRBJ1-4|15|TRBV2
CASSERWQSNEKLFF
TGTGCCAGCAGTGAAAGGTGGCAGAGTAATGAAAAACTGTTTTTT
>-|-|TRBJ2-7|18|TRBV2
CASSTFGMTSSTTYEQYF
TGTGCCAGCAGTACCTTTGGAATGACTAGTTCGACGACCTACGAGCAGTACTTC
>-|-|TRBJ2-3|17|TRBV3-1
CASSQGRDTLVPDTQYF
TGTGCCAGCAGCCAGGGGAGGGACACCCTAGTCCCAGATACGCAGTATTTT
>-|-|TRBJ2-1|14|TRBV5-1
CASSLVHVTNEQFF
TGCGCCAGCAGCTTGGTTCACGTCACCAATGAGCAGTTCTTC
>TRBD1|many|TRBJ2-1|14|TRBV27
CASSFTTGGDEQFF
TGTGCCAGCAGTTTTACGACAGGGGGAGATGAGCAGTTCTTC
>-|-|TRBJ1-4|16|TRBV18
CASSPIRTESNEKLFF
TGTGCCAGCTCACCAATTCGGACAGAATCTAATGAAAAACTGTTTTTT
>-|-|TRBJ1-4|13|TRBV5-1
CASGTSTNEKLFF
TGCGCCAGCGGAACCTCAACTAATGAAAAACTGTTTTTT
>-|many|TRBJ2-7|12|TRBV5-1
CASRSEGDEQYF
TGCGCCAGCAGAAGCGAAGGGGACGAGCAGTACTTC
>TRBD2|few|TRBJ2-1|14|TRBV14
CASSPGLVVNEQFF
TGTGCCAGCAGCCCGGGACTAGTAGTTAATGAGCAGTTCTTC
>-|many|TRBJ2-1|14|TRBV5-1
CASGPGGFYNEQFF
TGCGCCAGCGGCCCAGGTGGGTTCTACAATGAGCAGTTCTTC
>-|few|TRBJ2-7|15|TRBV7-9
CASSPVGDITYEQYF
TGTGCCAGCAGCCCAGTGGGGGACATAACCTACGAGCAGTACTTC
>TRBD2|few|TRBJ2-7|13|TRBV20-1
CSASTSGGYEQYF
TGCAGTGCTTCGACTAGCGGGGGGTACGAGCAGTACTTC
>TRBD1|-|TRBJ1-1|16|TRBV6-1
CASSPGQGPLNTEAFF
TGTGCCAGCAGTCCCGGACAGGGGCCATTGAACACTGAAGCTTTCTTT
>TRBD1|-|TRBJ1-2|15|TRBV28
CASSFLGTGNYGYTF
TGTGCCAGCAGTTTTTTGGGGACAGGGAACTATGGCTACACCTTC
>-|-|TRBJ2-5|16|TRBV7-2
CASSLSAGSRPETQYF
TGTGCCAGCAGCTTATCCGCAGGCAGCCGTCCGGAGACCCAGTACTTC